The present TCR beta chain was sequenced within a study of T cells in Graves' hyperthyroidism and ophthalmopathy. Amplified TCR beta CDR3 regions came from RNA transcripts. The HTBI primer set was used in a first-round RT-PCR of the TCR CDR3. Using its own MiXCR run on the multiplex PCR reads, TCRdb lists one record per CDR3 protein. This table holds around 210,000 distinct CDR3 sequences, 17% found once. Fresh peripheral blood, roughly 9.3 ml, was the source of the PBMCs. Study findings and constraints: In simple terms, a model built on 13 V-J features told ophthalmopathy apart from stable hyperthyroidism.

Remarks on this clonotype: Its antigen is not identified.

Germline V gene sequence: CDR1 SGHNT, CDR2 YYREEE (reference sequence). The CDR3 consists of 12 residues. V was trimmed by 4 bases and J by 5 bases, leaving 9 bases between them. J is TRBJ2-5 and V is TRBV5-4, with no clear D. This TCR was recovered from a woman between 50 and 59 years old with Graves' hyperthyroidism. The sample consisted of blood. This chain's CDR3 is CASSLIPETQYF. DNA for the CDR3: TGTGCCAGCAGCCTGATCCCGGAGACCCAGTACTTC.